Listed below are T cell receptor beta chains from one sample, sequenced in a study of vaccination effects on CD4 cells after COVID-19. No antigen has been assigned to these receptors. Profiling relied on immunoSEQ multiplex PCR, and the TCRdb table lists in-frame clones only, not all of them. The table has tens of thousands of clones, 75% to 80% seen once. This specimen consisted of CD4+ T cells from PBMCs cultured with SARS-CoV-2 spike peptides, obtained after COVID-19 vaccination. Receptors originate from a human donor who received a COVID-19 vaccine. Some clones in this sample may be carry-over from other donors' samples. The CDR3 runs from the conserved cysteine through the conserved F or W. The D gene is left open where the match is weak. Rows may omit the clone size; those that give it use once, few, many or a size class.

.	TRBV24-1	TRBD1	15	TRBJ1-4	CATSASGTGSEKLFF	TGTGCCACCAGTGCCTCCGGGACAGGGAGTGAAAAACTGTTTTTT
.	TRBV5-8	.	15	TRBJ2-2	CASSAVGVDTGELFF	TGTGCCAGCAGCGCCGTCGGGGTGGACACCGGGGAGCTGTTTTTT
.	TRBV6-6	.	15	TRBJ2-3	CASSYSGRSTDTQYF	TGTGCCAGCAGTTACTCAGGACGGAGCACAGATACGCAGTATTTT
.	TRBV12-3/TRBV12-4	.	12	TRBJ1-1	CASSPGYTEAFF	TGTGCCAGCAGCCCGGGTTACACTGAAGCTTTCTTT
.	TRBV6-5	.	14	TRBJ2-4	CASSSTGAKNIQYF	TGTGCCAGCAGTTCAACAGGAGCCAAAAACATTCAGTACTTC
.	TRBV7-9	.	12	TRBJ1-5	CASSSGDQPQHF	TGTGCCAGCAGCTCAGGGGATCAGCCCCAGCATTTT
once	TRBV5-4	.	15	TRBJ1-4	CASSLAQTKGEKLFF	TGTGCCAGCAGCTTGGCGCAGACGAAAGGGGAAAAACTGTTTTTT
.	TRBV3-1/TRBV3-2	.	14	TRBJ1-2	CASSQDIGLAGYTF	TGTGCCAGCAGCCAAGATATCGGACTTGCTGGCTACACCTTC
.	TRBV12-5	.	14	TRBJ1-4	CASGSGLRDEKLFF	TGTGCTAGTGGCTCCGGGTTGCGGGATGAAAAACTGTTTTTT
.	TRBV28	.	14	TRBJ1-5	CASRTGGANQPQHF	TGTGCCAGCAGGACCGGGGGCGCGAATCAGCCCCAGCATTTT
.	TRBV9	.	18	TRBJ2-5	CASSVGSAATGLRETQYF	TGTGCCAGCAGCGTAGGATCCGCAGCGACAGGCCTAAGAGAGACCCAGTACTTC
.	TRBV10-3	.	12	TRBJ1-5	CAISDSNQPQHF	TGTGCCATCAGTGATAGCAATCAGCCCCAGCATTTT
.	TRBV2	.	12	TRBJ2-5	CASSENTETQYF	TGTGCCAGCAGTGAGAACACAGAGACCCAGTACTTC
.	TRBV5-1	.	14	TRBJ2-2	CASSLWTDTGELFF	TGCGCCAGCAGCTTGTGGACAGACACCGGGGAGCTGTTTTTT
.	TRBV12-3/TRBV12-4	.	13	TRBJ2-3	CASSLLGADTQYF	TGTGCCAGCAGTTTGTTAGGGGCAGATACGCAGTATTTT
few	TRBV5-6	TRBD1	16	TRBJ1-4	CASSKTGTGTNEKLFF	TGTGCCAGCAGCAAGACCGGGACAGGGACTAATGAAAAACTGTTTTTT
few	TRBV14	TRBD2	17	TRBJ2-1	CASSQGKGLAAYNEQFF	TGTGCCAGCAGCCAAGGGAAGGGGCTAGCGGCTTACAATGAGCAGTTCTTC
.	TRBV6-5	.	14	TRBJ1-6	CASSRRDSNSPLHF	TGTGCCAGCAGCCGCCGTGACAGCAATTCACCCCTCCACTTT
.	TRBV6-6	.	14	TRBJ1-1	CASSYSGGGREAFF	TGTGCCAGCAGTTATTCCGGGGGAGGGAGGGAAGCTTTCTTT
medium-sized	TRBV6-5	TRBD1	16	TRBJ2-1	CASSYLGQGLNNEQFF	TGTGCCAGCAGTTACTTAGGACAGGGACTGAACAATGAGCAGTTCTTC
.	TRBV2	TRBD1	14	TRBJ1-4	CASINDRGVGKLFF	TGTGCCAGCATAAACGACAGGGGAGTCGGAAAACTGTTTTTT
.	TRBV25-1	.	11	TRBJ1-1	CASSETGLAFF	TGTGCCAGCAGTGAAACAGGGTTAGCTTTCTTT
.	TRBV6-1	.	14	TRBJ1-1	CASSEVSLNTEAFF	TGTGCCAGCAGTGAAGTATCCTTGAACACTGAAGCTTTCTTT
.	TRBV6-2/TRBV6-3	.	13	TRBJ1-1	CASSWEVNTEAFF	TGTGCCAGCAGTTGGGAAGTGAACACTGAAGCTTTCTTT